This paragraph covers one T cell receptor (beta chain) sequence. This entry is derived from a study of shared clonotypes between healthy human individuals. Every one of the donors was a Caucasian adult that lived in Nashville, Tennessee. TCRdb keeps only in-frame clones here, not all; method: immunoSEQ multiplex PCR. The data contain 2 million to 3 million clones, 85% to 95% of them singletons. Trimming removed 3 bases from V and 3 bases from J; junction bases left unmatched: 10. Germline V gene sequence: CDR1 LNHDA, CDR2 SQIVND (reference sequence). The CDR3 runs to 18 residues. The material sequenced was naive CD4+ T cells sorted from blood. As for subset: CD45RA+ positively selected. The sequence was obtained from a man between 18 and 35 years old in good health. This sequence joins TRBV19 and TRBJ2-6, with 8 bases lining up with TRBD1. DNA of the CDR3: TGTGCCAGTAGTATTTTTCAGGGGGCATTGGGTGGGGCCAACGTCCTGACTTTC. Amino acid sequence: CASSIFQGALGGANVLTF.